These 32 T cell receptor beta chains originate from one sample sequenced in a study of post-analysis software for immune sequencing data. No antigen is known for these receptors. Overall study findings and caveats: Patients carried several TRBV segments more frequently than controls did, and TRBV5-6, TRBV5-1 and TRBV20-1 were among them.

Unique molecular identifiers had been added to the TCR beta cDNA libraries. TCRdb ran MiXCR on the PCR reads and lists one entry per CDR3 protein. Here the sample spans approximately 660,000 distinct CDR3 sequences, approximately 59% being singletons. The source material was blood. These receptors originate from a girl aged 2 to 10 with multiple sclerosis.

This clonotype was seen a handful of times. This chain joins TRBV7-2 and TRBJ2-5; 12 bases align to TRBD2. Looked up from germline, CDR1 is SGHTA and CDR2 is FQGNSA. There are 15 residues in the CDR3. V shed 6 bases, J shed 2 bases, and the junction held 4 bases outside the gene matches. CDR3: CASSRTSGDQETQYF. The CDR3 DNA reads as TGTGCCAGCAGTCGGACTAGCGGGGATCAAGAGACCCAGTACTTC.

This clonotype was detected only a few times. The chain joins TRBV6-5 to TRBJ1-1; D uncertain. The CDR3 contains 12 residues. Germline assignment: CDR1 MNHEY and CDR2 SVGAGI. V lost 5 bases, J lost 8 bases, and 12 bases lay in between. CDR3 protein: CASSPHSGEAFF. CDR3 nucleotides: TGTGCCAGCAGTCCGCATTCGGGAGAAGCTTTCTTT.

This clonotype was picked up a small number of times. The J gene is TRBJ1-2, the V gene TRBV3-1; D is possibly TRBD1 (5 bases). CDR1 and CDR2 (germline): LGHDT, YNNKEL (reference sequence). The V end was cut by 1 base, the J end by 1 base, with 7 bases between. This CDR3 spans 14 amino acids. CDR3 DNA sequence: TGTGCCAGCAGCCAAGCTAGGGGTAACTATGGCTACACCTTC. Encoded protein: CASSQARGNYGYTF.

This clonotype was found once. The chain combines TRBV20-1 with TRBJ2-7; 8 bases map to TRBD2. The CDR3 length is 13 residues. The trim removed 3 bases at V and 3 bases at J, leaving 4 bases unmatched. Germline values: CDR1 DFQATT, CDR2 SNEGSKA (reference sequence). CDR3 protein: CSASDGRGYEQYF. For the CDR3, the DNA is TGCAGTGCTAGTGACGGGAGGGGCTACGAGCAGTACTTC.

V is TRBV9 and J is TRBJ1-1, with D possibly being TRBD1 (6 bases). Germline CDR1 is SGDLS and CDR2 is YYNGEE. The V and J ends lost 3 bases and 6 bases respectively, with 18 bases between them. The length of the CDR3 is 15 residues. The chain's CDR3 is CASSAATGPGAEAFF. DNA of the CDR3: TGTGCCAGCAGCGCAGCGACAGGCCCGGGCGCTGAAGCTTTCTTT.

This clonotype came up many times. V gene TRBV12-3 or TRBV12-4 combines with J gene TRBJ2-3; 8 bases fit TRBD1. The CDR3 runs 14 residues. The ends lost 7 bases at V and 4 bases at J; junction bases unmatched: 7. CDR3 sequence (DNA): TGTGCCAGCACTGCGGACAGGGAGGCAGATACGCAGTATTTT. It encodes CASTADREADTQYF.

The chain is built from TRBV7-2 and TRBJ2-1; D could derive from TRBD1 or TRBD2 (5 bases each). With 5 bases removed from V and 7 bases from J, the gap between germline ends came to 18 bases. This CDR3 is built from 15 residues. Germline CDR1 is SGHTA and CDR2 is FQGNSA. The CDR3: CASSLEARWGNEQFF. The CDR3 region has the DNA TGTGCCAGCAGCCTCGAGGCCCGGTGGGGGAATGAGCAGTTCTTC.

The chain links TRBV11-2 to TRBJ1-2; D gene unclear. CDR3 length: 12 residues. Germline assignment: CDR1 SGHAT and CDR2 FQNNGV. V lost 1 base and J 4 bases, leaving 4 bases between the germline ends. CDR3 in DNA: TGTGCCAGCAGCTTAGGAGTCTATGGCTACACCTTC. This gives the protein CASSLGVYGYTF.

This clonotype was found a few times. J is TRBJ2-1 and V is TRBV9, with 9 bases matching TRBD2. This CDR3 contains 15 residues. The V gene's germline CDR1 is SGDLS and CDR2 YYNGEE. Unmatched junction bases numbered 10, after V lost 4 bases and J lost 8 bases. The CDR3 nucleotides read TGTGCCAGCAGCCCACGGACTAGCGATTCCTATGAGCAGTTCTTC. Protein product: CASSPRTSDSYEQFF.

The gene calls are TRBV20-1 and TRBJ2-5; 8 bases align to TRBD1. V was clipped by 5 bases and J by 3 bases; unmatched bases: 11. Germline V CDR1 and CDR2: DFQATT, SNEGSKA (reference sequence). This CDR3 is 15 amino acids long. The DNA of the CDR3 is TGCAGTGCTCGAACGGGACAGGTCTTGAAAGAGACCCAGTACTTC. Translation: CSARTGQVLKETQYF.

The V and J genes are TRBV20-1 and TRBJ2-7; 11 bases are shared with TRBD1. V shed 4 bases and J 2 bases; nucleotides not matched to a gene: 4. The CDR3 extends over 14 amino acids. CDR1 and CDR2 from the germline V gene are DFQATT and SNEGSKA (reference sequence). Here the CDR3 reads CSAIRDRGAYEQYF. CDR3 DNA: TGCAGTGCTATCCGGGACAGGGGGGCCTACGAGCAGTACTTC.

The chain's CDR3 is CSAEQGGEQFF. The CDR3, as DNA: TGCAGTGCGGAACAGGGCGGCGAGCAGTTCTTC. The rearrangement joins TRBV20-1 to TRBJ2-1; possibly TRBD1 for D (6 bases). CDR3 size: 11 residues. The germline gives CDR1 DFQATT, CDR2 SNEGSKA (reference sequence). Trimming took 6 bases from V and 10 from J, leaving 13 bases between them.

The chain carries TRBV7-2 and TRBJ2-2; TRBD2 matches at 9 bases. Germline trimming cut 5 bases from V and 4 bases from J; bases unmatched to any gene: 14. The germline gives CDR1 SGHTA, CDR2 FQGNSA. The CDR3 extends over 18 amino acids. CDR3 sequence: CASSLNQQGLAATGELFF. CDR3 DNA sequence: TGTGCCAGCAGCCTAAATCAACAGGGACTAGCCGCCACCGGGGAGCTGTTTTTT.

The chain employs TRBV10-3 and TRBJ1-2; 8 positions agree with TRBD1. The length of the CDR3 is 13 residues. J lost 5 bases, V lost 4 bases, and 3 bases had no gene match. Germline V gene data show CDR1 as ENHRY and CDR2 as SYGVKD. CDR3 coding DNA: TGTGCCATCAGTGCAGGGGGCGAGTATGGCTACACCTTC. Translated, it gives CAISAGGEYGYTF.

CDR3 sequence reads: CASSLAAGGAETQYF. DNA of the CDR3: TGCGCCAGCAGCTTGGCTGCGGGGGGGGCAGAGACCCAGTACTTC. The J gene is TRBJ2-5, the V gene TRBV5-1; TRBD2 aligns across 9 bases. With V trimmed by 0 bases and J by 4 bases, 4 bases remained unmatched. Germline CDR1 is SGHRS and CDR2 is YFSETQ. The CDR3 has 15 residues.

This clonotype was seen only a few times. This chain joins TRBV21-1 and TRBJ1-1; TRBD1, the table's D call, lacks a check against the DNA. TRBV21-1 is flagged as a pseudogene. The CDR3 totals 14 residues. The CDR3 sequence: CASSWGQSNTEAFF. The CDR3 coding sequence is TGTGCCAGCAGCTGGGGACAGTCGAACACTGAAGCTTTCTTT.

V gene TRBV28 combines with J gene TRBJ2-7; 8 bases agree with TRBD1. Germline-derived CDR1 and CDR2 are MDHEN and SYDVKM. This CDR3 has 13 amino acids. With V trimmed by 10 bases and J by 3 bases, 8 bases remained unmatched. CDR3: CATRTGPLYEQYF. In nucleotides, the CDR3 is TGTGCCACCCGGACAGGGCCCCTCTACGAGCAGTACTTC.

This clonotype appeared a few times. The chain is built from TRBV7-2 and TRBJ2-1; no reliable D call. Trimming pared 7 bases from V and 0 bases from J, leaving 13 bases between. Germline V lookup: CDR1 SGHTA, CDR2 FQGNSA. CDR3 length: 15 residues. The CDR3 DNA follows: TGTGCCAGCACCTCGAACCTTGTCTCCTACAATGAGCAGTTCTTC. This encodes CASTSNLVSYNEQFF.

The chain employs TRBV10-3 and TRBJ1-2, with 8 bases lining up with TRBD1. The length of the CDR3 is 13 residues. The J segment lost 3 bases and the V segment lost 6 bases, leaving 3 bases of the junction unmatched. Germline assignment: CDR1 ENHRY and CDR2 SYGVKD. The CDR3 loop is CAISGGQDYGYTF. As DNA, the CDR3 is TGTGCCATCAGCGGGGGACAGGACTATGGCTACACCTTC.

This rearrangement joins TRBV4-1 to TRBJ2-5; weak D call: TRBD1 (5 bases). The germline V and J ends were trimmed by 1 base and 3 bases, with 12 bases remaining between them. There are 15 residues in the CDR3. Germline-derived CDR1 and CDR2 are MGHRA and YSYEKL. The CDR3 region is CASSQADITKETQYF. CDR3 coding DNA: TGCGCCAGCAGCCAAGCGGACATCACAAAAGAGACCCAGTACTTC.

This clonotype has just a few counts. The V gene is TRBV6-2 or TRBV6-3, the J gene TRBJ1-2; D is unresolved. V lost 2 bases to trimming and J lost 9 bases, with 7 bases between them. This CDR3 has 11 residues. CDR1 is MNHEY, CDR2 SVGEGT, per germline. The CDR3 protein is CASSYPGRYTF. CDR3 coding DNA: TGTGCCAGCAGTTACCCCGGTCGCTACACCTTC.

The rearrangement uses TRBV7-3 and TRBJ2-7, with D maybe TRBD2 (6 bases). The germline V and J ends were trimmed by 4 bases and 7 bases, with 23 bases remaining between them. The germline CDR1 and CDR2 sequences are SGHTA and FQGTGA. This CDR3 comprises 16 residues. As DNA, the CDR3 is TGTGCCAGCAGCTCGGGACTTCCTAGCTCCTACAATGAGCAGTACTTC. It specifies CASSSGLPSSYNEQYF.

The chain recombines TRBV4-2 with TRBJ1-1; possible D gene TRBD1, 6 bases. Trimming shortened V by 3 bases and J by 1 base, and 15 bases separated the two germline ends. Germline loops: CDR1 LGHNA, CDR2 YNFKEQ. CDR3 length equals 16 residues. CDR3 sequence: CASSQQGGLPNTEAFF. CDR3 bases: TGTGCCAGCAGCCAGCAAGGGGGGCTACCGAACACTGAAGCTTTCTTT.

This chain connects TRBV21-1 to TRBJ2-7. TRBV21-1 is an annotated pseudogene. The CDR3 consists of 16 residues. The CDR3 DNA is TGTGCCAGCAGCAAATGTCGTCCGTGGGGCTCCTACGAGCAGTACTTC. It yields the protein CASSKCRPWGSYEQYF.

The V and J genes are TRBV7-9 and TRBJ1-1, with TRBD1 as a possible D gene (5 bases). Deletions cut 6 bases from V and 7 bases from J, with 12 bases between. The V gene's germline CDR1 is SEHNR and CDR2 FQNEAQ (reference sequence). This CDR3 comprises 12 residues. The CDR3 nucleotides are TGTGCCAGCAGTCGCGACAGCTATGAAGCTTTCTTT. Translation: CASSRDSYEAFF.

This sequence joins TRBV20-1 and TRBJ1-2; D call uncertain. V was trimmed by 0 bases and J by 8 bases, leaving 10 bases between them. CDR1 and CDR2 (germline): DFQATT, SNEGSKA (reference sequence). The CDR3 consists of 12 residues. The DNA of the CDR3 is TGCAGTGCTAGAGATCACCGACCCGGCTACACCTTC. This encodes CSARDHRPGYTF.

This clonotype was counted a few times. V usage is TRBV15 and J usage is TRBJ2-5, with 7 bases aligning to TRBD1. The DNA end is more similar to TRBJ2-7, so the J call may be wrong. Germline loops: CDR1 LNHNV, CDR2 YYDKDF (reference sequence). This CDR3 region has 14 residues. The CDR3, as DNA: TGTGCCACCAGCAGCGCAGGGGGTTTTCACGAGCAGTACTTC. Amino acid sequence: CATSSAGGFHEQYF.

This clonotype was seen a handful of times. CDR3 bases: TGTGCCAGCAGCTTGGCGGGGTCCCGAGGCTACACCTTC. Translated, it gives CASSLAGSRGYTF. The chain is built from TRBV5-5 and TRBJ1-2; D is unresolved. With 0 bases removed from V and 8 bases from J, the gap between germline ends came to 11 bases. The CDR3 runs 13 residues. CDR1 SGHKS and CDR2 YYEKEE come from the germline V gene (reference sequence).

The gene calls are TRBV20-1 and TRBJ2-7; D gene unclear. Per germline, CDR1 DFQATT and CDR2 SNEGSKA (reference sequence). The CDR3 length is 15 residues. V was trimmed by 5 bases and J by 7 bases, leaving 24 bases between them. The DNA of the CDR3 is TGCAGTGCTGGAGCCCCCGGCGGACCTCTGAAGGAGCAGTACTTC. Protein sequence: CSAGAPGGPLKEQYF.

The rearrangement joins TRBV6-2 or TRBV6-3 to TRBJ2-5; 9 positions agree with TRBD2. The CDR3 loop spans 17 amino acids. Germline CDR1 reads MNHEY; CDR2 reads SVGEGT. After removal of 4 bases from V and 4 bases from J, the junction contained 13 bases not matched to a gene. CDR3 nucleotides: TGTGCCAGCAGTTCCATGGGGCTAGCGGGATCCCCAGAGACCCAGTACTTC. Translated, it gives CASSSMGLAGSPETQYF.

This clonotype was observed a handful of times. The rearrangement joins TRBV7-2 to TRBJ1-1; D is unclear. Looked up from germline, CDR1 is SGHTA and CDR2 is FQGNSA. This CDR3 is built from 13 residues. The V gene lost 4 bases and the J gene lost 1 base, with 7 bases spanning the gap. The CDR3 loop reads CASSWRANTEAFF. Written as DNA, the CDR3 is TGTGCCAGCAGCTGGAGGGCGAACACTGAAGCTTTCTTT.

The chain uses TRBV4-1 and TRBJ2-1, with 12 bases that match TRBD2. Germline CDR1 is MGHRA and CDR2 is YSYEKL. The CDR3 extends over 16 amino acids. V was clipped by 1 base and J by 9 bases; unmatched bases: 7. The CDR3 coding sequence is TGCGCCAGCAGCCAAGTTTCGACTAGCGGGAGAGGTGAGCAGTTCTTC. Protein: CASSQVSTSGRGEQFF.